The 5 T cell receptor beta chains presented below share a single source sample, sequenced in a study of blood T cell repertoires in COVID-19. Some clones are missing from TCRdb's copy, which holds only in-frame ones; the method was immunoSEQ multiplex PCR. Of about 98,000 clones listed, 65% to 90% were seen once; the top ten hold roughly 11%. The sample comprised peripheral blood. The receptors come from a man aged 70 or older with active or convalescent COVID-19.

This sequence joins TRBV18 and TRBJ2-5; 7 bases line up with TRBD2. V was clipped by 3 bases and J by 2 bases; unmatched bases: 3. The CDR3 is 14 amino acids. The germline V gene encodes CDR1 KGHSH and CDR2 LQKENI. The CDR3 sequence: CASSPQRGQETQYF. For the CDR3, the DNA is TGTGCCAGCTCACCCCAGCGGGGACAAGAGACCCAGTACTTC.

The V call is TRBV7-3, the J call TRBJ2-2, with 10 bases matching TRBD2. The CDR3 is 16 residues long. Germline values: CDR1 SGHTA, CDR2 FQGTGA. With V trimmed by 5 bases and J by 6 bases, 9 bases remained unmatched. The CDR3 is CASSALPSGGAGELFF. In DNA, the CDR3 is TGTGCCAGCAGCGCCCTGCCCAGCGGGGGGGCCGGGGAGCTGTTTTTT.

The V call is TRBV28, the J call TRBJ2-5; D not certain. The V end was cut by 7 bases, the J end by 2 bases, with 14 bases between. This CDR3 has 14 residues. From germline, CDR1 is MDHEN and CDR2 SYDVKM. The CDR3 is CASTLSPQQETQYF. The CDR3 DNA reads TGTGCCAGCACCCTCTCCCCACAGCAAGAGACCCAGTACTTC.

The chain uses TRBV7-2 and TRBJ2-6; D is perhaps TRBD2 (5 bases). Germline values: CDR1 SGHTA, CDR2 FQGNSA. The CDR3 runs to 16 residues. V was trimmed by 2 bases and J by 2 bases, leaving 10 bases between them. CDR3 sequence reads: CASSLTTLAGANVLTF. CDR3 nucleotides: TGTGCCAGCAGCTTAACTACACTAGCTGGGGCCAACGTCCTGACTTTC.

This sequence joins TRBV3-1 (or the pseudogene TRBV3-2) and TRBJ2-7; 9 nucleotides align to TRBD1. CDR1 LGHDT and CDR2 YNNKEL come from the germline V gene (reference sequence). The V gene end was trimmed by 0 bases and the J gene end by 2 bases; junction bases not matched to a gene: 8. The CDR3 is made up of 17 amino acids. The chain's CDR3 is CASSQDGDRANTYEQYF. As DNA, the CDR3 is TGTGCCAGCAGCCAAGATGGGGACAGGGCCAATACCTACGAGCAGTACTTC.